The clone carrying this TCR beta chain was counted a few times. Its specificity is unknown. The data were obtained in a study of CD8 T cells in ankylosing spondylitis. Study results and limitations: CD8+ disease-linked clones were present at relatively low frequencies in blood.

The CDR3 loop spans 14 amino acids. The V end lost 3 bases, the J end lost 3 bases, and 10 bases lay between the germline ends. A single record per CDR3 protein comes from TCRdb applying MiXCR to the 5' RACE reads. Found here are 190,000 or so distinct CDR3 sequences, 10% to 15% of them singletons; the top ten hold approximately 15%. The chain uses TRBV12-3 or TRBV12-4 and TRBJ2-3; D is possibly TRBD2 (6 bases). Specimen: blood, either unsorted or a sorted T cell fraction (not recorded which). This TCR was sampled from a male donor with ankylosing spondylitis or in good health (not recorded which). The CDR3 DNA is TGTGCCAGCAGTTTGGAGGGGAAGACAGATACGCAGTATTTT. Translation: CASSLEGKTDTQYF.